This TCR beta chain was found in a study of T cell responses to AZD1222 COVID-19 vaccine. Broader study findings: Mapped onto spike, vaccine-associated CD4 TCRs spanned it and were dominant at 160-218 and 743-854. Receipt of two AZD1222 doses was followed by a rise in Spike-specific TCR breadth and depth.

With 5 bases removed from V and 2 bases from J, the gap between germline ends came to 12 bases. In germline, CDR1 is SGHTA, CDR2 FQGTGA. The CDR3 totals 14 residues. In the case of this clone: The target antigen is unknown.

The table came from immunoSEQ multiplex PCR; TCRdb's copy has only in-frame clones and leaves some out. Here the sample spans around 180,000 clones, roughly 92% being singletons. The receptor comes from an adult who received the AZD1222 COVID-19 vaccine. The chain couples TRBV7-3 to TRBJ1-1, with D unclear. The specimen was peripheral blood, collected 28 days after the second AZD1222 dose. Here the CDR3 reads CASSENGGNTEAFF. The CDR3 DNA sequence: TGTGCCAGCAGCGAAAACGGAGGAAACACTGAAGCTTTCTTT.